The clone carrying this T cell receptor (beta chain) was detected only a few times. Its antigen is unidentified. In the original workflow: The study took CDR3 differences across clinicopathological groups and made a distant-metastasis classifier for papillary thyroid cancer from them. TCRdb re-called clones from the PCR reads using MiXCR. The V and J calls and clone size are TCRdb's, not the authors'. Here the sample spans 7,000 to 9,500 clones, 20% to 25% being singletons. This entry comes from a study of metastatic and nonmetastatic thyroid tumors. For the study at large: Patients with malignant and benign thyroid disease provided blood and tumor or nodule tissue, whose repertoires were compared. Whole-study results and caveats: It was reportedly found that TCR beta diversity was significantly higher in malignant thyroid tumors than in benign nodules, a difference seen in both blood and tumor samples.

No patient had received any treatment before thyroid surgery. With 7 bases removed from V and 7 bases from J, the gap between germline ends came to 22 bases. CDR3 length: 15 amino acids. The sample taken for sequencing was adjacent normal tissue. The chain carries TRBV12-3 or TRBV12-4 and TRBJ1-1, with D unresolved. This TCR was recovered from a female donor with papillary thyroid cancer or a benign thyroid nodule (not recorded which). Some clones in this sample may be carry-over from other donors' samples. The CDR3 reads CASIPRAVSPFEAFF. CDR3 in DNA: TGTGCCAGCATTCCCCGGGCAGTGTCTCCCTTTGAAGCTTTCTTT.